This T cell receptor (beta chain) stems from a study of cytomegalovirus exposure and HLA in healthy donors. Study observations and caveats: The study designated fewer than 200 TCR beta chains cytomegalovirus-associated.

A multiplex PCR was run with 60 Vbeta primers and 13 Jbeta primers. Assay used: immunoSEQ multiplex PCR; TCRdb lists only in-frame clones, some missing. This table has 150,000 to 200,000 clones, roughly 76% appearing once. This clone has just a few counts. Its antigen is undetermined. This receptor was identified in a woman aged 18-29 years in good health and CMV-seropositive. The sequencing sample was made of PBMCs.

The CDR3 sequence: CASSSIKTSLSTTDTQYF. CDR3 DNA: TGTGCCAGCAGCTCTATCAAGACTAGCCTGTCGACCACAGATACGCAGTATTTT. The chain combines TRBV11-2 with TRBJ2-3; TRBD2 matches at 7 bases. Per the germline V gene, CDR1 is SGHAT and CDR2 is FQNNGV. The CDR3 consists of 18 residues. Trimming cost V 4 bases and J 2 bases; bases outside gene matches: 15. The full variable domain, its missing parts supplied by reference TRBV11-2 and TRBJ2-3, is EAGVAQSPRYKIIEKRQSVAFWCNPISGHATLYWYQQILGQGPKLLIQFQNNGVVDDSQLPKDRFSAERLKGVDSTLKIQPAKLEDSAVYLCASSSIKTSLSTTDTQYFGPGTRLTVL.